Listed here is a single T cell receptor beta chain. This sample is part of a study of technical replicates of blood from a few donors. The data were produced by immunoSEQ multiplex PCR, yet TCRdb's version contains in-frame clones alone and is incomplete. The data contain tens of thousands of clones, around 94% of them singletons. Germline-derived CDR1 and CDR2 are LNHDA and SQIVND (reference sequence). This CDR3 has 15 residues. V lost 1 base and J lost 4, with 12 bases in between. The chain uses TRBV19 and TRBJ2-3; D possibly corresponds to TRBD1 (6 bases). Sample: T cells isolated from PBMCs. The sequence derives from a human donor in good health. The CDR3 DNA is TGTGCCAGTAGTATAGGAGGGCAGGGGCCAGATACGCAGTATTTT. Amino acids: CASSIGGQGPDTQYF.